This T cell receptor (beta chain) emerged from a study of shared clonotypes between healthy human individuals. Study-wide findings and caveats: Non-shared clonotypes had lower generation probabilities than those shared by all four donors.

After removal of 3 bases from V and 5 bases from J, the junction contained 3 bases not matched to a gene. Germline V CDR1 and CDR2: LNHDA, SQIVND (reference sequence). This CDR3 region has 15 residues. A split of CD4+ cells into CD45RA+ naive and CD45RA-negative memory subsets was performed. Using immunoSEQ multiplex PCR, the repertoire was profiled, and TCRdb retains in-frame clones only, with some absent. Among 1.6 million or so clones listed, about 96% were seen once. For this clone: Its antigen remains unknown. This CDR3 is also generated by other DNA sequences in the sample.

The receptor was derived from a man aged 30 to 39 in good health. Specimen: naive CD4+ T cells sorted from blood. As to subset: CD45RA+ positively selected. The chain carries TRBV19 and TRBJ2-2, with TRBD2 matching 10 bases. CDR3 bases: TGTGCCAGTAGTATTCTAGCGGGAGATACCGGGGAGCTGTTTTTT. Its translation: CASSILAGDTGELFF. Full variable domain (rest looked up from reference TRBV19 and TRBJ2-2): DGGITQSPKYLFRKEGQNVTLSCEQNLNHDAMYWYRQDPGQGLRLIYYSQIVNDFQKGDIAEGYSVSREKKESFPLTVTSAQKNPTAFYLCASSILAGDTGELFFGEGSRLTVL.